This T cell receptor beta chain comes out of a study of shared clonotypes between healthy human individuals. Measured with immunoSEQ multiplex PCR; TCRdb has only the in-frame clones, and not every one. The table includes hundreds of thousands of clones, around three quarters detected once. The CDR3 is 15 residues long. CDR1 is SNHLY and CDR2 is FYNNEI in the germline V gene. The V gene end was trimmed by 5 bases and the J gene end by 7 bases; junction bases not matched to a gene: 8. The clonotype was recovered from a middle-aged woman in good health. Some clones in this sample may be carry-over from other donors' samples. Sequenced input: PBMCs. The chain employs TRBV2 and TRBJ2-3, with 11 nucleotides matching TRBD2. This CDR3 reads CASSFGTSGRNTQYF. The CDR3 coding sequence is TGTGCCAGCAGTTTCGGGACTAGCGGTAGGAATACGCAGTATTTT.